The present TCR beta chain was sequenced within a study of blood T cell repertoires in COVID-19. Using immunoSEQ multiplex PCR, the repertoire was profiled, and TCRdb retains in-frame clones only, with some absent. The profile covers some 340,000 clones, with 83% appearing a single time and 5.1% taken by the ten largest. Across over 20 US areas, participants ranged in age from roughly 18 to 95 years. Cohorts were determined from participant-reported clinical history. The receptor's source is a woman aged 45-60 years who had recovered from COVID-19. Sample: PBMCs or T cells enriched from blood (not recorded which).

The CDR3 DNA follows: TGTGCCATCAGTGAGGTCGGACAGGTTGGCTCACCCCTCCACTTT. This translates into CAISEVGQVGSPLHF. J is TRBJ1-6 and V is TRBV10-3; 7 nucleotides match TRBD1. The CDR3 is made up of 15 amino acids. Germline V lookup: CDR1 ENHRY, CDR2 SYGVKD. Trimming cost V 2 bases and J 10 bases; bases outside gene matches: 8.